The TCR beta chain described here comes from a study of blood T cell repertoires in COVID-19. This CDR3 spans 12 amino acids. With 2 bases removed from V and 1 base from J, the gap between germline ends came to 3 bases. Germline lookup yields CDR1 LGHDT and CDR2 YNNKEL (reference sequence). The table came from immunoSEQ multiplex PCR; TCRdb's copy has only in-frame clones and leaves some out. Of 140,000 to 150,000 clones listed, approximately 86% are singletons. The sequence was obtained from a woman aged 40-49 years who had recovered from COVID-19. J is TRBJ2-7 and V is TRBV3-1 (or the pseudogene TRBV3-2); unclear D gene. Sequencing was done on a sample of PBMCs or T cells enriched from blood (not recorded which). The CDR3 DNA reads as TGTGCCAGCAGCCAAACATCCTACGAGCAGTACTTC. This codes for CASSQTSYEQYF.